This paragraph covers one TCR beta chain sequence. The data belong to a study of cytotoxic CD8 clonotypes in ibrutinib-treated CLL. CDR1 is LGHNA and CDR2 is YNFKEQ in the germline V gene. Unmatched junction bases numbered 3, after V lost 4 bases and J lost 1 base. This CDR3 has 16 residues. Libraries were prepared by immunoSEQ multiplex PCR; TCRdb keeps only in-frame clonotypes and omits some of them. Of tens of thousands of clones listed, around 55% are singletons. Libraries of TCR beta were made from approximately 1.9 micrograms of genomic DNA that came from cryopreserved PBMCs. This chain links TRBV4-2 with TRBJ2-1; 11 nucleotides agree with TRBD2. Source: PBMCs, taken after 24 months of ibrutinib treatment. The source is a human donor with chronic lymphocytic leukemia. Here the CDR3 DNA reads TGTGCCAGCAGCCTAGCGGGAGGGGTATCCTACAATGAGCAGTTCTTC. It codes for CASSLAGGVSYNEQFF.